This TCR beta chain comes out of a study of CD8 T cells in Susac syndrome. Germline CDR1 and CDR2: SEHNR and FQNEAQ (reference sequence). V lost 7 bases and J lost 0, with 7 bases in between. The CDR3 has 14 residues. Random hexamers were used to reverse transcribe an amount of about 0.45 to 1 ug RNA. One entry per CDR3 protein results from TCRdb running MiXCR on the immunoSEQ multiplex PCR reads. This repertoire shows about 150,000 distinct CDR3 sequences, 94% found once; its top ten account for about 0.21%. The chain combines TRBV7-9 with TRBJ1-6; D not certain. This receptor was taken from a human donor with multiple sclerosis. The sequencing input was CD8+ T cells from PBMCs. In DNA, the CDR3 is TGTGCCAGCACCAGGAGCTCCTATAATTCACCCCTCCACTTT. Its translation: CASTRSSYNSPLHF.